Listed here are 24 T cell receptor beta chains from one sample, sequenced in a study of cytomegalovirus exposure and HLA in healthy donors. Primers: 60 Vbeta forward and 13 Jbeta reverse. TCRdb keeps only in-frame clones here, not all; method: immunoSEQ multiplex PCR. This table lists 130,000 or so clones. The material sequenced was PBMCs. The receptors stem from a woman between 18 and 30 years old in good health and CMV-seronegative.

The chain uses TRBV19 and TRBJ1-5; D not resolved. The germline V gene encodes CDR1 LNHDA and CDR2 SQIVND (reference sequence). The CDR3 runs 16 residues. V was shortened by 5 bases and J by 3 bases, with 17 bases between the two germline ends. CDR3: CASSLQGPGINQPQHF. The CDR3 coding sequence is TGTGCCAGTAGTCTACAAGGACCGGGAATCAATCAGCCCCAGCATTTT.

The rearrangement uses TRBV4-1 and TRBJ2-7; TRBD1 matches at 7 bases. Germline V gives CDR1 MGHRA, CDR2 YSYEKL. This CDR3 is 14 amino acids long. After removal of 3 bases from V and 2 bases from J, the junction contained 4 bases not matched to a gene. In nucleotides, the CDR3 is TGCGCCAGCAGCCACACCGACAGGGCCTACGAGCAGTACTTC. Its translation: CASSHTDRAYEQYF.

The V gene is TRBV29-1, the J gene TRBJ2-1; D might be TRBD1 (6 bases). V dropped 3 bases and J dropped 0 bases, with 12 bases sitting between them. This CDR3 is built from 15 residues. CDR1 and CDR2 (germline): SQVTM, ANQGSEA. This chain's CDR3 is CSVDRGASSYNEQFF. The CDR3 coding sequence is TGCAGCGTTGACAGGGGCGCGAGCTCCTACAATGAGCAGTTCTTC.

The chain's CDR3 is CASSVAPGGHTDTQYF. In DNA, the CDR3 is TGTGCCAGCAGCGTGGCCCCCGGGGGGCACACAGATACGCAGTATTTT. The chain couples TRBV9 to TRBJ2-3; TRBD2 might be the D (7 bases). Trimming cost V 2 bases and J 2 bases, with 15 bases left between them. The germline CDR1 and CDR2 sequences are SGDLS and YYNGEE. This CDR3 has 16 amino acids.

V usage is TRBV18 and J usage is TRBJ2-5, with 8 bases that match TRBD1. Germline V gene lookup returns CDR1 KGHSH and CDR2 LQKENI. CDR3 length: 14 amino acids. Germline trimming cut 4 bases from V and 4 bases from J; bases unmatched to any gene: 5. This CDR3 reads CASSRQGAIETQYF. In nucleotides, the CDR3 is TGTGCCAGCTCACGGCAGGGGGCTATAGAGACCCAGTACTTC.

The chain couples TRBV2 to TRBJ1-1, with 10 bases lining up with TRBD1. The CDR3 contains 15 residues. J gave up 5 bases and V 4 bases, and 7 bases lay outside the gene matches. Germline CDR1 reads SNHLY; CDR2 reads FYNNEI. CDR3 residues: CASSVRTGGGTEAFF. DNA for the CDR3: TGTGCCAGCAGTGTAAGGACAGGGGGTGGGACTGAAGCTTTCTTT.

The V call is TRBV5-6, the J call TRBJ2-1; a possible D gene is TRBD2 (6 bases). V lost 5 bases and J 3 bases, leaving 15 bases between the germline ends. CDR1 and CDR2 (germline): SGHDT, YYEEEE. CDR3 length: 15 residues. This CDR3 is CASRTWWEDYNEQFF. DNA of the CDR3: TGTGCCAGCAGGACGTGGTGGGAGGACTACAATGAGCAGTTCTTC.

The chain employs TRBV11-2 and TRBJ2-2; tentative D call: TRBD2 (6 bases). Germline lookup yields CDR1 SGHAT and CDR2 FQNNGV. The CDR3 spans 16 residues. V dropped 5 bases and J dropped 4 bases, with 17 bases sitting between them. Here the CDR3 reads CASSNAGEAVTGELFF. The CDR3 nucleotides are TGTGCCAGCAGCAATGCCGGGGAGGCCGTCACCGGGGAGCTGTTTTTT.

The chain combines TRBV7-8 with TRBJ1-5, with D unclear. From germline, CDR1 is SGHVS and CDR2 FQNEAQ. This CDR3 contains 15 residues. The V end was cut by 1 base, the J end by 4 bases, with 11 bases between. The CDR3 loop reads CASSLGEEPNQPQHF. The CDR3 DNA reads TGTGCCAGCAGCTTAGGCGAGGAGCCGAATCAGCCCCAGCATTTT.

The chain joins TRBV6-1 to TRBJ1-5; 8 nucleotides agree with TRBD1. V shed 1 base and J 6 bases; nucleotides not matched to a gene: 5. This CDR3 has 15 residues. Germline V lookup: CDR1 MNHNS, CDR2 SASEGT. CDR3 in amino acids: CASSEVRQGRQPQHF. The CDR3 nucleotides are TGTGCCAGCAGTGAAGTCCGACAGGGGCGTCAGCCCCAGCATTTT.

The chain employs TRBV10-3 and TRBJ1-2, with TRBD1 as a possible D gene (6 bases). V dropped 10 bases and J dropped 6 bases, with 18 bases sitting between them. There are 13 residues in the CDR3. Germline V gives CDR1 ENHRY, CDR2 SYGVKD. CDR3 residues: CATLEGGIHGYTF. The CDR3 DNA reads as TGTGCCACTCTTGAGGGGGGGATTCATGGCTACACCTTC.

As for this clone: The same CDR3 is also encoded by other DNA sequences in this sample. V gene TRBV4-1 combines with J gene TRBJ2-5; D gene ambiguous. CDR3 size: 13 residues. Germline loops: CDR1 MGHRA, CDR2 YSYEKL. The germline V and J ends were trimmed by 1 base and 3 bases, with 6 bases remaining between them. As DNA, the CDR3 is TGCGCCAGCAGCCAAGCATCGGAAGAGACCCAGTACTTC. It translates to CASSQASEETQYF.

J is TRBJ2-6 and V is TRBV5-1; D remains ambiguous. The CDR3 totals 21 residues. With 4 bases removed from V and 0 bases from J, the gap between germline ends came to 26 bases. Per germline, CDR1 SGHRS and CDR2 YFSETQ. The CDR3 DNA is TGCGCCAGCAGCCTAAGCCCGCGGCGGATCGGCTCGCGCTCTGGGGCCAACGTCCTGACTTTC. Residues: CASSLSPRRIGSRSGANVLTF. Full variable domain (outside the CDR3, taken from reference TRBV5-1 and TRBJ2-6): KAGVTQTPRYLIKTRGQQVTLSCSPISGHRSVSWYQQTPGQGLQFLFEYFSETQRNKGNFPGRFSGRQFSNSRSEMNVSTLELGDSALYLCASSLSPRRIGSRSGANVLTFGAGSRLTVL.

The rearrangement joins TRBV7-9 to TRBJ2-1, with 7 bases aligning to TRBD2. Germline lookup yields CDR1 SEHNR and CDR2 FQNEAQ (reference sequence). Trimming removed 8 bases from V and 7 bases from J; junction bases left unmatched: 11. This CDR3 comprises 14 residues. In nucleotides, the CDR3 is TGTGCCAGCGTCGCGGGAGCCTCGGGTAATGAGCAGTTCTTC. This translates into CASVAGASGNEQFF.

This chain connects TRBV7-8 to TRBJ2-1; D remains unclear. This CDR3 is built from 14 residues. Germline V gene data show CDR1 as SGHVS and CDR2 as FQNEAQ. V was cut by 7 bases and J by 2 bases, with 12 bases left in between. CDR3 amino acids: CASKEDWTYNEQFF. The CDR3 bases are TGTGCCAGCAAAGAGGATTGGACCTACAATGAGCAGTTCTTC.

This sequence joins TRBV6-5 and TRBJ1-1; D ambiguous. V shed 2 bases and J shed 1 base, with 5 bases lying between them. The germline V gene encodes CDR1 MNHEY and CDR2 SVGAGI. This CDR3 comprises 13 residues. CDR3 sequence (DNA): TGTGCCAGCAGTTACCGACAGAACACTGAAGCTTTCTTT. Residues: CASSYRQNTEAFF.

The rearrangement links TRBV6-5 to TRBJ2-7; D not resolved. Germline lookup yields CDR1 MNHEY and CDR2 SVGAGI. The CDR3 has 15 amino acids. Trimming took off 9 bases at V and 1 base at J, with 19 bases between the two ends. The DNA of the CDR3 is TGTGCCAGTCTTTCTAGGATTCACGGGTCCTACGAGCAGTACGTC. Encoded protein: CASLSRIHGSYEQYV.

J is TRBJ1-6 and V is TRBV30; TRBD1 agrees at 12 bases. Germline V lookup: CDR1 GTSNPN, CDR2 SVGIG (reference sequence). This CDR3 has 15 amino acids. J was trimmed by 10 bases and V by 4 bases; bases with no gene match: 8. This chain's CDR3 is CAWKGDRGLRSPLHF. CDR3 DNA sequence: TGTGCCTGGAAGGGGGACAGGGGGCTGAGGTCACCCCTCCACTTT.

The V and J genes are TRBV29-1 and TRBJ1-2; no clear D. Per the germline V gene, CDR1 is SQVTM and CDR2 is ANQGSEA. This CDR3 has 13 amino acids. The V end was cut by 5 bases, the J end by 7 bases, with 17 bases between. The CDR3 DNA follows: TGCAGCGTTTCTCCGCAAGGAGAAGGTGGCTACACCTTC. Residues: CSVSPQGEGGYTF.

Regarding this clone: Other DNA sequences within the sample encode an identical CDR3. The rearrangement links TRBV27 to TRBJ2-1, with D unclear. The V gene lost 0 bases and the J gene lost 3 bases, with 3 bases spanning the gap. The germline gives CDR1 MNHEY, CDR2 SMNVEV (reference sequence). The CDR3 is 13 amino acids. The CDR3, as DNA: TGTGCCAGCAGTTTATCCCTCTACAATGAGCAGTTCTTC. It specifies CASSLSLYNEQFF.

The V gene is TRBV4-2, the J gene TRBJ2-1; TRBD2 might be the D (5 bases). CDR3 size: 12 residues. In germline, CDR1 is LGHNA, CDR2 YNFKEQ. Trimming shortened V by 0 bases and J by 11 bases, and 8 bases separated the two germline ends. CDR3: CASSQDEGQQFF. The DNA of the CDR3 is TGTGCCAGCAGCCAAGATGAGGGCCAGCAGTTCTTC.

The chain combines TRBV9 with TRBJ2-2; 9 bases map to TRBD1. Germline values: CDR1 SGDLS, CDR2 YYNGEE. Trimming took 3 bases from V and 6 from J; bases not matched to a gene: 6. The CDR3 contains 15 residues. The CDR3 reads CASSDPHRGPGELFF. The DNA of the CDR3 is TGTGCCAGCAGCGACCCCCACAGGGGGCCCGGGGAGCTGTTTTTT.

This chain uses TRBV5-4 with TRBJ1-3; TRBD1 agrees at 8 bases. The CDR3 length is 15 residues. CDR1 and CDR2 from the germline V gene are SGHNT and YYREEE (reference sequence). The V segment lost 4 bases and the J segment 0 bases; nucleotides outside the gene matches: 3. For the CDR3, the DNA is TGTGCCAGCAGCCAAGACAGGGGCTCTGGAAACACCATATATTTT. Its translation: CASSQDRGSGNTIYF.

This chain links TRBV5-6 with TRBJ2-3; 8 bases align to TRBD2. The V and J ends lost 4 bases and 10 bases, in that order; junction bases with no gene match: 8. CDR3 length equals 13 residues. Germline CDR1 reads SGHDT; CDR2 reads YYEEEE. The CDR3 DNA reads TGTGCCAGCAGCGCCTTGACTAGCGACGCGCAGTATTTT. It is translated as CASSALTSDAQYF.